The clone carrying this TCR beta chain showed up many times. For Graves' hyperthyroidism to be stable, ophthalmopathy could not progress within 18 months. These data originate in a study of T cells in Graves' hyperthyroidism and ophthalmopathy. The CDR3 covers 12 residues. Per germline, CDR1 DFQATT and CDR2 SNEGSKA (reference sequence). The V gene lost 0 bases and the J gene lost 2 bases, with 5 bases spanning the gap. Amplified TCR beta CDR3 regions came from RNA transcripts. HTBI primers were employed in a first-round RT-PCR of the TCR CDR3. From the multiplex PCR reads, TCRdb called clonotypes with MiXCR, one entry per CDR3 protein. The sample lists hundreds of thousands of distinct CDR3 sequences, approximately 14% occurring once.

This sequence originates from a woman between 18 and 29 years old with Graves' hyperthyroidism. The genes are TRBV20-1 and TRBJ2-7; D remains ambiguous. Sequenced sample: blood. The chain's CDR3 is CSAREGTYEQYF. For the CDR3, the DNA is TGCAGTGCTAGAGAAGGGACCTACGAGCAGTACTTC.